The 17 T cell receptor beta chains listed next were all sequenced from one sample in a study of blood T cell repertoires in COVID-19. Some clones are missing from TCRdb's copy, which holds only in-frame ones; the method was immunoSEQ multiplex PCR. The repertoire has 30,000 to 35,000 clones, 75% to 90% of them found once; the top ten carry 25% to 35%. Input material: peripheral blood. These receptors all stem from an elderly man with acute or convalescent COVID-19.

The rearrangement uses TRBV4-1 and TRBJ1-1; the D gene is possibly TRBD1 (6 bases). The V end was cut by 1 base, the J end by 7 bases, with 19 bases between. The CDR3 has 16 amino acids. Germline lookup yields CDR1 MGHRA and CDR2 YSYEKL. CDR3 coding DNA: TGCGCCAGCAGCCAAGGCCCCCGGGGGGACACTAGTGAAGCTTTCTTT. The encoded protein is CASSQGPRGDTSEAFF.

The chain is built from TRBV4-1 and TRBJ2-3; no definite D call. Trimming stripped 1 base from V and 2 bases from J, with 10 bases between. This CDR3 spans 15 amino acids. Germline V gene data show CDR1 as MGHRA and CDR2 as YSYEKL. The CDR3 bases are TGCGCCAGCAGCCAAGTTTTCCTAGACACAGATACGCAGTATTTT. This sequence encodes CASSQVFLDTDTQYF.

J is TRBJ1-1 and V is TRBV5-6, with D maybe TRBD1 (5 bases). This CDR3 is built from 15 residues. Per the germline V gene, CDR1 is SGHDT and CDR2 is YYEEEE. Trimming removed 0 bases at V and 4 bases at J, with 13 bases between. The DNA for the CDR3 is TGTGCCAGCAGCTTGGGGGGCGGCCAGGGCACTGAAGCTTTCTTT. Encoded protein: CASSLGGGQGTEAFF.

The genes are TRBV15 and TRBJ1-2; D may be TRBD1 (6 bases). This CDR3 spans 16 amino acids. Per germline, CDR1 LNHNV and CDR2 YYDKDF (reference sequence). V was shortened by 1 base and J by 5 bases, with 17 bases between the two germline ends. DNA for the CDR3: TGTGCCACCAGCAGAGTGAGGGGGGGCGACGGGTATGGCTACACCTTC. Residues: CATSRVRGGDGYGYTF. Looking up the rest from reference TRBV15 and TRBJ1-2 gives the full variable domain: DAMVIQNPRYQVTQFGKPVTLSCSQTLNHNVMYWYQQKSSQAPKLLFHYYDKDFNNEADTPDNFQSRRPNTSFCFLDIRSPGLGDTAMYLCATSRVRGGDGYGYTFGSGTRLTVV.

CDR3 sequence reads: CASSLDVEGGEQYF. The CDR3 region has the DNA TGTGCCAGCAGCTTAGATGTAGAAGGCGGCGAGCAGTACTTC. This chain links TRBV7-2 with TRBJ2-7, with D uncertain. Germline V gives CDR1 SGHTA, CDR2 FQGNSA. This CDR3 is 14 amino acids long. Trimming cost V 1 base and J 6 bases, with 13 bases left between them.

This chain links TRBV11-2 with TRBJ2-5; D call uncertain. The CDR3 totals 16 residues. Trimming removed 5 bases at V and 1 base at J, with 17 bases between. In germline, CDR1 is SGHAT, CDR2 FQNNGV. The CDR3 is CASSVALGVLQETQYF. CDR3 coding DNA: TGTGCCAGCAGCGTGGCGTTGGGCGTTCTCCAAGAGACCCAGTACTTC.

The chain carries TRBV5-4 and TRBJ2-2, with 13 nucleotides matching TRBD2. The germline CDR1 and CDR2 sequences are SGHNT and YYREEE (reference sequence). The CDR3 is made up of 16 amino acids. The ends lost 4 bases at V and 7 bases at J; junction bases unmatched: 7. DNA for the CDR3: TGTGCCAGCAGCCCGGGACTAGCGGGACTTAGCGGGGAGCTGTTTTTT. It is translated as CASSPGLAGLSGELFF.

V is TRBV27 and J is TRBJ2-1, with 15 bases identical to TRBD2. The germline V gene encodes CDR1 MNHEY and CDR2 SMNVEV (reference sequence). The CDR3 length is 18 residues. With 5 bases clipped from V and 7 bases from J, the junction kept 12 bases outside the gene matches. CDR3 nucleotide sequence: TGTGCCAGCAGTCCCACCTGGACTAGCGGGAGGGCAATAAATGAGCAGTTCTTC. Its protein product is CASSPTWTSGRAINEQFF.

The chain carries TRBV18 and TRBJ2-1, with D uncertain. The germline V gene encodes CDR1 KGHSH and CDR2 LQKENI. The length of the CDR3 is 12 residues. V lost 5 bases and J lost 6, with 8 bases in between. Written as DNA, the CDR3 is TGTGCCAGCTCATCCTACAGCAATGAGCAGTTCTTC. This gives the protein CASSSYSNEQFF.

The chain carries TRBV3-1 (or the pseudogene TRBV3-2) and TRBJ1-1, with 7 bases fitting TRBD1. Germline V gene sequence: CDR1 LGHDT, CDR2 YNNKEL (reference sequence). With 1 base clipped from V and 1 base from J, the junction kept 3 bases outside the gene matches. The length of the CDR3 is 15 residues. CDR3 sequence reads: CASSQVGTENTEAFF. For the CDR3, the DNA is TGTGCCAGCAGCCAAGTTGGGACAGAGAACACTGAAGCTTTCTTT.

The genes are TRBV5-4 and TRBJ2-1, with 10 bases aligning to TRBD2. V shed 0 bases and J 10 bases; nucleotides not matched to a gene: 19. This CDR3 has 19 amino acids. CDR1 is SGHNT, CDR2 YYREEE, per germline (reference sequence). CDR3 in DNA: TGTGCCAGCAGCTTGGTGGGGGGGCTAGCGGGAGTCCGGGTCGGCGAGCAGTTCTTC. Residues: CASSLVGGLAGVRVGEQFF.

V is TRBV6-5 and J is TRBJ1-1, with D possibly matching TRBD1 (5 bases). The V end lost 6 bases, the J end lost 7 bases, and 15 bases lay between the germline ends. CDR1 is MNHEY, CDR2 SVGAGI, per germline. There are 13 residues in the CDR3. In DNA form, the CDR3 reads TGTGCCAGCAGCTCGGACATATCCCGTGAAGCTTTCTTT. It translates to CASSSDISREAFF.

The chain carries TRBV13 and TRBJ2-7; 9 bases agree with TRBD1. J gave up 5 bases and V 6 bases, and 8 bases lay outside the gene matches. In germline, CDR1 is PRHDT, CDR2 FYEKMQ (reference sequence). The CDR3 runs 14 residues. The CDR3 sequence is CASSRTGDRDEQYF. In DNA, the CDR3 is TGTGCCAGCAGTAGGACAGGGGATAGAGACGAGCAGTACTTC.

This chain connects TRBV6-6 to TRBJ2-3; TRBD2 agrees at 7 bases. The germline CDR1 and CDR2 sequences are MNHNY and SVGAGI (reference sequence). The J segment lost 5 bases and the V segment lost 6 bases, leaving 11 bases of the junction unmatched. There are 15 residues in the CDR3. The DNA of the CDR3 is TGTGCCAGCAGCCCCTCGCGGGAGAAGGGAGATACGCAGTATTTT. Translated, it gives CASSPSREKGDTQYF.

This chain joins TRBV28 and TRBJ2-5; 8 nucleotides agree with TRBD1. Trimming took 7 bases from V and 7 from J; bases not matched to a gene: 11. The CDR3 has 14 residues. The germline gives CDR1 MDHEN, CDR2 SYDVKM. As DNA, the CDR3 is TGTGCCAGCACCCAAGAGTTAGACAGGGGGACCCAGTACTTC. It yields the protein CASTQELDRGTQYF. Complete variable domain (other parts from reference TRBV28 and TRBJ2-5): DVKVTQSSRYLVKRTGEKVFLECVQDMDHENMFWYRQDPGLGLRLIYFSYDVKMKEKGDIPEGYSVSREKKERFSLILESASTNQTSMYLCASTQELDRGTQYFGPGTRLLVL.

This clone appeared once. The genes are TRBV30 and TRBJ1-6, with D unresolved. Germline lookup yields CDR1 GTSNPN and CDR2 SVGIG (reference sequence). V lost 0 bases and J 7 bases, leaving 7 bases between the germline ends. There are 13 residues in the CDR3. CDR3 loop: CAWSVAGNSPLHF. As DNA, the CDR3 is TGTGCCTGGAGTGTAGCGGGGAATTCACCCCTCCACTTT.

The V and J genes are TRBV4-1 and TRBJ2-2, with D possibly being TRBD2 (5 bases). Trimming took off 4 bases at V and 3 bases at J, with 21 bases between the two ends. CDR3 length: 18 amino acids. Germline values: CDR1 MGHRA, CDR2 YSYEKL. CDR3 sequence: CASSRWFSSRLDTGELFF. As DNA, the CDR3 is TGCGCCAGCAGCCGGTGGTTCTCTAGCAGGTTGGACACCGGGGAGCTGTTTTTT.